Presented here are 31 T cell receptor beta chains from one specimen sequenced in a study of T cell clusters in autoimmune cytopenias. TRB was amplified from roughly 270 ng of peripheral blood genomic DNA per sample. Multiplex touch-down PCR amplified TRB using TRB-A and TRB-B pools in one tube. Following a re-call of the multiplex PCR reads, TCRdb has one entry per CDR3 protein and lacks DNA. This listing includes 11,000 or so distinct CDR3 sequences. This same sample was also part of a study on T cell repertoires in aging, cancer and after chemotherapy.

Input material: peripheral blood. The receptor set was obtained from a human donor in good health.

Judged by frequency, this clonotype is medium-sized (0.01 to 0.1%). This chain links TRBV19 with TRBJ2-2. The germline CDR1 and CDR2 sequences are LNHDA and SQIVND (reference sequence). The CDR3 is 15 amino acids. The CDR3 loop reads CASSMWQSNTGELFF.

By frequency, this clonotype registers medium-sized. This chain joins TRBV11-3 and TRBJ2-1; TCRdb picks TRBD1, but there is no DNA to check that call. CDR3 length: 14 amino acids. The germline gives CDR1 SGHNT, CDR2 YENEEA. The CDR3: CASSLHGGPNEQFF.

The chain recombines TRBV30 with TRBJ2-1. Germline V lookup: CDR1 GTSNPN, CDR2 SVGIG (reference sequence). This CDR3 spans 13 amino acids. The chain's CDR3 is CAWSLGLGNEQFF.

The V gene is TRBV27, the J gene TRBJ2-1; TCRdb returns TRBD2, unconfirmable since there is no DNA. The CDR3 consists of 17 residues. Germline loops: CDR1 MNHEY, CDR2 SMNVEV (reference sequence). The CDR3 sequence: CASSKTSGGWTYNEQFF.

The chain is built from TRBV11-3 and TRBJ1-1; the TCRdb call, TRBD1, lacks DNA for checking. The germline CDR1 and CDR2 sequences are SGHNT and YENEEA. The CDR3 length is 16 residues. CDR3 in amino acids: CASSPRQGGSGTEAFF. Combining the CDR3 with reference TRBV11-3 and TRBJ1-1 gives the whole variable domain EAGVVQSPRYKIIEKKQPVAFWCNPISGHNTLYWYLQNLGQGPELLIRYENEEAVDDSQLPKDRFSAERLKGVDSTLKIQPAELGDSAVYLCASSPRQGGSGTEAFFGQGTRLTVV.

The chain carries TRBV7-6 and TRBJ2-1; TCRdb names TRBD2, which stays unverified in the absence of DNA. The CDR3 runs to 16 residues. CDR1 and CDR2 from the germline V gene are SGHVS and FNYEAQ. CDR3 sequence reads: CASSTTGTRTANEQFF.

The chain employs TRBV6-5 and TRBJ2-3; TCRdb calls TRBD2, which cannot be checked without DNA. This CDR3 is built from 20 residues. Germline loops: CDR1 MNHEY, CDR2 SVGAGI. The CDR3 spells CASSPDLYPLAGQSTDTQYF.

V is TRBV6-6 and J is TRBJ2-5; TCRdb indicates TRBD1, and absent DNA this call remains unverified. CDR3 length: 13 amino acids. Germline V lookup: CDR1 MNHNY, CDR2 SVGAGI (reference sequence). This CDR3 is CASRPAGEETQYF.

Frequency places this clonotype as medium-sized. The V gene is TRBV19, the J gene TRBJ2-2. Per germline, CDR1 LNHDA and CDR2 SQIVND (reference sequence). The CDR3 consists of 14 residues. The CDR3 region is CASSQTPNTGELFF.

The chain carries TRBV6-2 or TRBV6-3 and TRBJ2-7; checking the TCRdb D call of TRBD2 is not possible without DNA. The CDR3 covers 14 residues. CDR1 is MNHEY and CDR2 is SVGEGT in the germline V gene. This CDR3 reads CASSLRGGSYEQYF.

The V and J genes are TRBV30 and TRBJ2-7; the D call of TRBD2 rests on TCRdb alone, since no DNA is present to check it. From germline, CDR1 is GTSNPN and CDR2 SVGIG (reference sequence). CDR3 length equals 14 residues. The CDR3 reads CAWSPLAGGYEQYF. Looking up the rest from reference TRBV30 and TRBJ2-7 gives the full variable domain: SQTIHQWPATLVQPVGSPLSLECTVEGTSNPNLYWYRQAAGRGLQLLFYSVGIGQISSEVPQNLSASRPQDRQFILSSKKLLLSDSGFYLCAWSPLAGGYEQYFGPGTRLTVT.

CDR3 sequence: CASSIPDRTSPLHF. This rearrangement joins TRBV19 to TRBJ1-6; there is no DNA to check the TCRdb D call of TRBD1. The CDR3 is 14 residues long. Germline V gives CDR1 LNHDA, CDR2 SQIVND (reference sequence).

The chain combines TRBV5-4 with TRBJ1-1; TCRdb reports TRBD1, a call that lacks DNA to check it against. The CDR3 runs 14 residues. The V gene's germline CDR1 is SGHNT and CDR2 YYREEE (reference sequence). This CDR3 is CASRQNRPNTEAFF.

This clonotype is called medium-sized (0.01 to 0.1%) based on its frequency. J is TRBJ2-2 and V is TRBV6-5; TCRdb returns TRBD2, unconfirmable since there is no DNA. CDR1 is MNHEY, CDR2 SVGAGI, per germline. The CDR3 loop spans 16 amino acids. CDR3: CASSGLAGARTGELFF.

The genes are TRBV6-6 and TRBJ2-7; absent DNA, TCRdb's TRBD1 call cannot be checked. Germline V gene data show CDR1 as MNHNY and CDR2 as SVGAGI (reference sequence). The CDR3 is made up of 15 amino acids. The CDR3 sequence: CASSYSRDRGYEQYF.

V usage is TRBV19 and J usage is TRBJ2-1; TCRdb indicates TRBD1, and absent DNA this call remains unverified. Germline CDR1 is LNHDA and CDR2 is SQIVND (reference sequence). The CDR3 is 17 amino acids. The CDR3 reads CASKRSGTVPFYNEQFF.

The chain combines TRBV19 with TRBJ2-7; the D gene TCRdb calls, TRBD2, cannot be checked with no DNA. CDR1 and CDR2 (germline): LNHDA, SQIVND (reference sequence). CDR3 length: 13 amino acids. The CDR3 sequence: CASSGTSGEEQYF.

Considering frequency, this clonotype is medium-sized. The chain has TRBV29-1 and TRBJ2-1; there is no DNA to check the TCRdb D call of TRBD1. Germline CDR1 is SQVTM and CDR2 is ANQGSEA. The length of the CDR3 is 14 residues. The CDR3 here is CSVLGTGAYNEQFF.

This CDR3 reads CASSLAGGDLYEQYF. This chain uses TRBV12-3 or TRBV12-4 with TRBJ2-7; TCRdb returns TRBD2, unconfirmable since there is no DNA. This CDR3 region has 15 residues.

The V call is TRBV5-4, the J call TRBJ2-5; TCRdb selects TRBD2, and the lack of DNA leaves this call unchecked. Germline loops: CDR1 SGHNT, CDR2 YYREEE (reference sequence). The CDR3 totals 14 residues. The CDR3 reads CASSPPLQKETQYF.

The rearrangement uses TRBV19 and TRBJ1-5; lacking DNA, the TRBD1 call made by TCRdb goes unchecked. The germline gives CDR1 LNHDA, CDR2 SQIVND (reference sequence). CDR3 size: 15 residues. CDR3 loop: CASGTWDRGFQPQHF.

V is TRBV12-3 or TRBV12-4 and J is TRBJ1-6. The CDR3 extends over 14 amino acids. The CDR3 reads CASSLGLDNSPLHF.

Frequency places this clonotype as medium-sized. This sequence joins TRBV19 and TRBJ1-2; TCRdb proposes TRBD1, but this gene call is untestable without DNA. The CDR3 consists of 12 residues. Per the germline V gene, CDR1 is LNHDA and CDR2 is SQIVND (reference sequence). CDR3 amino acids: CASSKGNGGYTF.

The chain uses TRBV19 and TRBJ1-4; TCRdb calls TRBD1, which cannot be checked without DNA. The CDR3 contains 16 residues. Germline V lookup: CDR1 LNHDA, CDR2 SQIVND (reference sequence). CDR3 in amino acids: CASSHRSGQAAMELFF.

The V call is TRBV6-5, the J call TRBJ2-7; no DNA is available, so the TRBD1 call from TCRdb remains unchecked. This CDR3 spans 16 amino acids. Per germline, CDR1 MNHEY and CDR2 SVGAGI. CDR3 amino acids: CASSYSSWGGQNEQYF.

This chain joins TRBV6-5 and TRBJ1-3; TCRdb names TRBD1, which stays unverified in the absence of DNA. CDR1 MNHEY and CDR2 SVGAGI come from the germline V gene. The CDR3 runs 14 residues. This CDR3 reads CASIDRVVGNTIYF.

The chain couples TRBV18 to TRBJ2-1. Looked up from germline, CDR1 is KGHSH and CDR2 is LQKENI. The CDR3 runs 14 residues. The CDR3 spells CASSHDGSYNEQFF.

The rearrangement uses TRBV5-6 and TRBJ1-1; TCRdb gives TRBD1 as the D gene, but with no DNA this cannot be confirmed. The germline CDR1 and CDR2 sequences are SGHDT and YYEEEE. This CDR3 has 16 residues. CDR3 residues: CASSLWAGPMNTEAFF.

CDR3 sequence reads: CAWSVGRDQPQHF. The chain carries TRBV30 and TRBJ1-5; TCRdb proposes TRBD1, but this gene call is untestable without DNA. The CDR3 totals 13 residues. Germline V lookup: CDR1 GTSNPN, CDR2 SVGIG (reference sequence).

According to its frequency, this clonotype is medium-sized. This chain joins TRBV11-3 and TRBJ1-1; checking the TCRdb D call of TRBD1 is not possible without DNA. The CDR3 length is 15 residues. Germline V CDR1 and CDR2: SGHNT, YENEEA. CDR3: CASRGQGASFTEAFF.

This CDR3 is CASSPGRVAGAGETQYF. This chain joins TRBV11-1 and TRBJ2-5; the TCRdb call, TRBD2, lacks DNA for checking. The CDR3 is made up of 17 amino acids. Germline-derived CDR1 and CDR2 are SGHAT and FQDESV (reference sequence).